Following are 16 T cell receptor beta chains from one sample sequenced in a study of shared clonotypes between healthy human individuals. TCRdb's table, derived via immunoSEQ multiplex PCR, lists solely in-frame clones and lacks some. The table has 2 million to 2.5 million clones, 80% to 95% seen once. The sequencing sample was made of naive CD4+ T cells from PBMCs. This sample's subset: CD45RA+ positively selected. The receptors shown here come from a man aged 18 to 29 in good health. Some clones in this sample may be carry-over from other donors' samples.

The chain uses TRBV25-1 and TRBJ1-4, with 8 bases fitting TRBD1. Trimming at V came to 3 bases and at J to 7 bases, leaving 7 bases not matched to a gene. Looked up from germline, CDR1 is MGHDK and CDR2 is SYGVNS. The CDR3 consists of 15 residues. The CDR3 nucleotides read TGTGCCAGCAGTGAGAGACAGGGGACCAGTGAAAAACTGTTTTTT. It yields the protein CASSERQGTSEKLFF.

This rearrangement joins TRBV23-1 to TRBJ1-1, with unresolved D. TRBV23-1 is reported as an ORF; its role is uncertain. Trimming shortened V by 4 bases and J by 1 base, and 7 bases separated the two germline ends. There are 13 residues in the CDR3. CDR3 nucleotides: TGCGCCAGCAGTCTTCGAGGGAACACTGAAGCTTTCTTT. Its protein is CASSLRGNTEAFF.

The chain is built from TRBV5-1 and TRBJ2-5; 7 bases fit TRBD2. With 2 bases clipped from V and 2 bases from J, the junction kept 6 bases outside the gene matches. This CDR3 spans 15 amino acids. Germline V gene data show CDR1 as SGHRS and CDR2 as YFSETQ. The CDR3 DNA is TGCGCCAGCAGCTTAGCGGGATTGTCTCAAGAGACCCAGTACTTC. Translating it yields CASSLAGLSQETQYF.

This chain links TRBV12-5 with TRBJ2-7; TRBD1 aligns across 10 bases. J was trimmed by 3 bases and V by 1 base; bases with no gene match: 9. Germline V CDR1 and CDR2: LGHNT, FRNRAP. The CDR3 runs 17 residues. The CDR3 sequence: CASGLGFPDRGVYEQYF. CDR3 nucleotides: TGTGCTAGTGGTTTGGGGTTCCCGGACAGGGGGGTCTACGAGCAGTACTTC.

The chain links TRBV5-6 to TRBJ2-2, with a weak D call TRBD2 (6 bases). V gave up 0 bases and J gave up 3 bases, with 12 bases separating them. This CDR3 has 16 residues. Germline assignment: CDR1 SGHDT and CDR2 YYEEEE. The CDR3 nucleotides are TGTGCCAGCAGCTTGGGCCCCCGGAGGGACACCGGGGAGCTGTTTTTT. Amino acids: CASSLGPRRDTGELFF.

With regard to this clone: Other DNA sequences in this specimen translate into the identical CDR3. The chain recombines TRBV30 with TRBJ2-2; the D is unclear. CDR1 GTSNPN and CDR2 SVGIG come from the germline V gene (reference sequence). Trimming shortened V by 3 bases and J by 0 bases, and 5 bases separated the two germline ends. The CDR3 length is 13 residues. This CDR3 is CAWSPANTGELFF. In DNA, the CDR3 is TGTGCCTGGAGCCCAGCGAACACCGGGGAGCTGTTTTTT.

V is TRBV11-2 and J is TRBJ2-7; D could derive from TRBD1 or TRBD2 (5 bases each). Per the germline V gene, CDR1 is SGHAT and CDR2 is FQNNGV. The CDR3 sequence is 14 residues long. V lost 6 bases and J 3 bases, leaving 15 bases between the germline ends. The DNA for the CDR3 is TGTGCCAGCAGAAACACCGGGACCAACTACGAGCAGTACTTC. The encoded protein is CASRNTGTNYEQYF.

The chain combines TRBV5-1 with TRBJ1-4, with a possible D match to TRBD1 (5 bases). Germline V lookup: CDR1 SGHRS, CDR2 YFSETQ. V was shortened by 4 bases and J by 6 bases, with 13 bases between the two germline ends. The CDR3 spans 14 residues. The CDR3 bases are TGCGCCAGCAGCCTCATTGGGACGGATGAAAAACTGTTTTTT. It encodes CASSLIGTDEKLFF.

V usage is TRBV6-5 and J usage is TRBJ1-5, with 9 bases that match TRBD1. V shed 2 bases and J 5 bases; nucleotides not matched to a gene: 7. From germline, CDR1 is MNHEY and CDR2 SVGAGI. The CDR3 is 16 residues long. The CDR3 DNA sequence: TGTGCCAGCAGTTACGGAGGGACAGGGCCCGATCAGCCCCAGCATTTT. This encodes CASSYGGTGPDQPQHF.

J is TRBJ1-3 and V is TRBV6-5; D is unresolved. Germline V gives CDR1 MNHEY, CDR2 SVGAGI. V dropped 6 bases and J dropped 2 bases, with 14 bases sitting between them. This CDR3 is built from 15 residues. CDR3 in DNA: TGTGCCAGCAGCCCATTACAGCCCGCTGGAAACACCATATATTTT. Residues: CASSPLQPAGNTIYF.

The gene calls are TRBV25-1 and TRBJ1-2; no definite D call. Looked up from germline, CDR1 is MGHDK and CDR2 is SYGVNS. Trimming pared 0 bases from V and 7 bases from J, leaving 9 bases between. This CDR3 has 13 residues. CDR3 coding DNA: TGTGCCAGCAGTGAATATAAGCGGAGTGGCTACACCTTC. Its translation: CASSEYKRSGYTF.

The chain employs TRBV5-4 and TRBJ2-5; 7 nucleotides match TRBD2. Unmatched junction bases numbered 8, after V lost 1 base and J lost 2 bases. The germline V gene encodes CDR1 SGHNT and CDR2 YYREEE (reference sequence). The CDR3 extends over 16 amino acids. CDR3 nucleotide sequence: TGTGCCAGCAGCTTGTCCGGACTAGGGGCTCAAGAGACCCAGTACTTC. It translates to CASSLSGLGAQETQYF.

The chain employs TRBV5-1 and TRBJ1-3; the D is unclear. From germline, CDR1 is SGHRS and CDR2 YFSETQ. CDR3 size: 15 residues. The germline V and J ends were trimmed by 2 bases and 0 bases, with 9 bases remaining between them. DNA for the CDR3: TGCGCCAGCAGCTTTACATACTCCTCTGGAAACACCATATATTTT. It is translated as CASSFTYSSGNTIYF.

This chain joins TRBV5-5 and TRBJ2-2; 8 bases are a match to TRBD1. The junction had 4 bases not matched to a gene; V was cut back by 3 bases and J by 6 bases. CDR3 length: 14 residues. The germline gives CDR1 SGHKS, CDR2 YYEKEE (reference sequence). The CDR3 DNA follows: TGTGCCAGCAGCTCCGACAGGGGACCCGGGGAGCTGTTTTTT. It encodes CASSSDRGPGELFF.

Remarks on this clone: At the DNA level, this CDR3 is encoded by other sequences in the same sample as well. The rearrangement joins TRBV20-1 to TRBJ2-4; D remains ambiguous. Trimming took 6 bases from V and 1 from J, leaving 4 bases between them. Germline CDR1 and CDR2: DFQATT and SNEGSKA (reference sequence). CDR3 length equals 11 residues. CDR3: CSAGAKNIQYF. CDR3 bases: TGCAGTGCAGGGGCCAAAAACATTCAGTACTTC.

The chain has TRBV29-1 and TRBJ2-3, with 7 bases that match TRBD2. The germline V gene has CDR1 SQVTM and CDR2 ANQGSEA. The CDR3 is 11 amino acids. V shed 8 bases and J 5 bases; nucleotides not matched to a gene: 4. The CDR3 region is CSKGREDTQYF. CDR3 DNA sequence: TGCAGCAAAGGGAGGGAAGATACGCAGTATTTT.